The text below deals with one T cell receptor (beta chain). These data come from a study of patients and donors after allogeneic stem cell transplantation. TCRdb re-called the RT-PCR reads with MiXCR, one entry per CDR3 protein. Of 800,000 to 1,000,000 distinct CDR3 sequences listed, around 17% are singletons. Germline lookup yields CDR1 SGHDT and CDR2 YYEEEE. V lost 3 bases and J 3 bases, leaving 12 bases between the germline ends. The CDR3 contains 14 residues. This sequence joins TRBV5-6 and TRBJ1-2, with D maybe TRBD1 (5 bases). This clonotype was obtained from a human donor who was either an allogeneic HSCT recipient or a stem cell or donor lymphocyte infusion donor (not recorded which). It is not recorded whose cells these are; they may come from a transplant donor. The specimen sequenced was blood, either unsorted or a sorted T cell fraction (not recorded which). The CDR3, as DNA: TGTGCCAGCAGCTATGATGCAGGGTACTATGGCTACACCTTC. The encoded protein is CASSYDAGYYGYTF.